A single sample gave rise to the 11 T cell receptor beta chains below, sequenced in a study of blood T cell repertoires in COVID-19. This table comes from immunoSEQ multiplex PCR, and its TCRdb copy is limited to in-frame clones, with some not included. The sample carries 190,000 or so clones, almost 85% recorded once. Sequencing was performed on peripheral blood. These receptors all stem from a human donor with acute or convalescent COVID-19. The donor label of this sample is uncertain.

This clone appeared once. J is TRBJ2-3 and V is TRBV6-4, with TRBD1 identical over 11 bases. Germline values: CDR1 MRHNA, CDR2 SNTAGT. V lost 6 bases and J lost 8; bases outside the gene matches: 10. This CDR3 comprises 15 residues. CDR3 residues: CASSRTGGSWSTQYF. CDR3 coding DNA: TGTGCCAGCAGCCGGACAGGGGGCTCCTGGAGTACGCAGTATTTT.

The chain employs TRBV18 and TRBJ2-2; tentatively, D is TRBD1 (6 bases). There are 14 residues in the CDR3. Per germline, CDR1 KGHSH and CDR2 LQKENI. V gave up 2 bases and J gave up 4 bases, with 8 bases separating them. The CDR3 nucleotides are TGTGCCAGCTCACCAACAGGGAGCACCGGGGAGCTGTTTTTT. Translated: CASSPTGSTGELFF.

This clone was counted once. The CDR3 region is CASRKGVAGISDTQYF. The CDR3 bases are TGTGCCAGCAGGAAAGGAGTAGCGGGAATTTCAGATACGCAGTATTTT. This sequence joins TRBV7-2 and TRBJ2-3; TRBD2 agrees at 8 bases. J gave up 4 bases and V 6 bases, and 12 bases lay outside the gene matches. The CDR3 runs 16 residues. Germline CDR1 SGHTA, CDR2 FQGNSA.

The CDR3 loop reads CASSVEGVLNTIYF. CDR3 DNA: TGTGCCAGCAGCGTAGAAGGAGTATTGAACACCATATATTTT. The rearrangement joins TRBV9 to TRBJ1-3; unclear D gene. V dropped 0 bases and J dropped 7 bases, with 11 bases sitting between them. Germline CDR1 SGDLS, CDR2 YYNGEE. This CDR3 has 14 residues.

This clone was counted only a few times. CDR3: CASSQGPSGAENIQYF. CDR3 bases: TGTGCCAGCAGCCAAGGTCCTAGCGGGGCCGAAAACATTCAGTACTTC. The chain carries TRBV3-1 (or the pseudogene TRBV3-2) and TRBJ2-4, with 9 bases aligning to TRBD2. Trimming at V came to 1 base and at J to 5 bases, leaving 6 bases not matched to a gene. The V gene's germline CDR1 is LGHDT and CDR2 YNNKEL (reference sequence). CDR3 size: 16 residues.

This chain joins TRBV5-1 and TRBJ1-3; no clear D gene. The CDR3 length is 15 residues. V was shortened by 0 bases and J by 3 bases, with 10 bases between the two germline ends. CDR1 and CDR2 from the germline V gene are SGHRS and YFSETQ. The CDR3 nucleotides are TGCGCCAGCAGCTTGGGTGGTGTCAGTGGAAACACCATATATTTT. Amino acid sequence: CASSLGGVSGNTIYF.

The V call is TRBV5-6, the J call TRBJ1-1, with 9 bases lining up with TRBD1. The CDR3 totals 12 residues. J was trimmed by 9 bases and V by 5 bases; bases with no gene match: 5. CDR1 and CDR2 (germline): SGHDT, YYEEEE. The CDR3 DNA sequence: TGTGCCAGCAGGGCGGGACAGGGCCAAGCTTTCTTT. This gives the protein CASRAGQGQAFF.

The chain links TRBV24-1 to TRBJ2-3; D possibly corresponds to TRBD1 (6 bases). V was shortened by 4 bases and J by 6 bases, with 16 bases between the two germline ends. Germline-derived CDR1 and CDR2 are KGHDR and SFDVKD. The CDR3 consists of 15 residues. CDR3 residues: CATSDPGHPGDTQYF. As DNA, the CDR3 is TGTGCCACCAGTGACCCGGGACACCCGGGGGATACGCAGTATTTT.

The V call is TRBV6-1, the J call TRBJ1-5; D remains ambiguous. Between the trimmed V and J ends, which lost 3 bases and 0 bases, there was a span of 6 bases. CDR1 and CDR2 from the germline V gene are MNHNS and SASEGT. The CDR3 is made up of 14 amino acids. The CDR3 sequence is CASSDHISNQPQHF. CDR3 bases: TGTGCCAGCAGTGACCACATTAGCAATCAGCCCCAGCATTTT.

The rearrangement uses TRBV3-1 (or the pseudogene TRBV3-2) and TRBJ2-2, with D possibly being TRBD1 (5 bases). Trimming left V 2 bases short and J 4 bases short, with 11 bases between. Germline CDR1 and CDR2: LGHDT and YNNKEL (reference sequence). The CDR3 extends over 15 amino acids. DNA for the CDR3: TGTGCCAGCAGCCAACCGACAGACCTCACCGGGGAGCTGTTTTTT. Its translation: CASSQPTDLTGELFF.

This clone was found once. This chain's CDR3 is CASSPTSGPYEQYF. The CDR3 DNA reads TGTGCCAGCAGTCCGACTAGCGGGCCCTACGAGCAGTACTTC. V usage is TRBV7-3 and J usage is TRBJ2-7; 10 nucleotides agree with TRBD2. V lost 6 bases and J lost 2; bases outside the gene matches: 4. The CDR3 consists of 14 residues. Germline values: CDR1 SGHTA, CDR2 FQGTGA.